This T cell receptor beta chain was captured in a study of read filtering for tumor transcriptome and immune sequencing. Study-wide context: After DNase treatment, RNA was made into whole-transcriptome libraries. The study, taken as a whole, reports: Without single-read clonotypes, shared clonotype proportions correlated more between IR-seq and RNA-seq.

The library was built from roughly 400 ng RNA with molecular barcoded adaptors for alpha/delta and beta/gamma chains. Each CDR3 protein is one row after TCRdb ran MiXCR on the reads. The data show approximately 24,000 distinct CDR3 sequences, with 20% to 25% seen just once and 40% to 55% held by the top ten. Every patient had bone marrow sampled while the disease was active. This clonotype has at least ten counts. What it binds is unknown. V lost 0 bases and J lost 6, with 14 bases in between. Germline V lookup: CDR1 KGHSY, CDR2 FQNENV. CDR3 size: 15 residues. This rearrangement joins TRBV16 to TRBJ1-1; no reliable D call. This receptor was identified in a donor at least 40 years old with multiple myeloma. The sample taken for sequencing was a population of CD138-negative cells sorted from bone marrow. The CDR3 DNA reads TGTGCCAGCAGCCAATCAACGGGTAGGGAAGCTGAAGCTTTCTTT. Amino acid sequence: CASSQSTGREAEAFF.